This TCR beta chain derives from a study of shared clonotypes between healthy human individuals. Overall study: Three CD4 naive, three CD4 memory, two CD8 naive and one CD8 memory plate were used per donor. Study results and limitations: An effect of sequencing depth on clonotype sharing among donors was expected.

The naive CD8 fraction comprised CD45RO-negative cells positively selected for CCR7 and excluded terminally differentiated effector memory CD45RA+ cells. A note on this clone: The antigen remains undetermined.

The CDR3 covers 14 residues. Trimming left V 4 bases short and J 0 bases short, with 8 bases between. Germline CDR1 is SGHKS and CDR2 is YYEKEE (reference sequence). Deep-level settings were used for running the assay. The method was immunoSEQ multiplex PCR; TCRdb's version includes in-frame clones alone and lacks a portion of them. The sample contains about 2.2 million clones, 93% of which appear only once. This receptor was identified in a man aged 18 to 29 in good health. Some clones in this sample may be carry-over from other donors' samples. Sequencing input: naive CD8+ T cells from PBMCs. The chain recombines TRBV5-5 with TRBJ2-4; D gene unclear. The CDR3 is CASSTKLAKNIQYF. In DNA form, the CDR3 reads TGTGCCAGCAGCACAAAATTAGCCAAAAACATTCAGTACTTC.